One T cell receptor (beta chain) is described in this entry. Its antigen is still unknown. No much larger clone is present one base from it, and per-base qualities are unavailable. The record originates from a study of OX40 agonist ivuxolimab in advanced cancers. About the study as a whole: Ivuxolimab was a fully human IgG2 agonistic monoclonal antibody targeting the costimulatory receptor OX40 (CD134). Intravenous ivuxolimab was administered to patients every 2 weeks at six dose levels: 0.01, 0.1, 0.3, 1.5, 3 and 10 mg/kg. Of the roughly 54 patients in dose escalation, about 20 had hepatocellular carcinoma, about 15 had melanoma, 9 had renal cell carcinoma and 9 had head and neck cancer. In the dose-escalation cohort, 70% to 90% of patients were male, and the mean age was 60 years with a range of roughly 23 to 79. Prior anti-PD-1, anti-PD-L1 or anti-CTLA-4 therapy was permitted, and 40% to 50% of dose-escalation patients had received checkpoint inhibitors. Partial responses occurred in three dose-escalation patients: two with cutaneous melanoma and one with hepatocellular carcinoma. The purpose of peripheral TCRbeta sequencing was to test whether ivuxolimab changed TCR sequence diversity and led to clonal T-cell expansion. The monotherapy dose-escalation portion (N ≈ 50 patients) of the phase I ivuxolimab trial is reported in the paper. What the study reported, not specific to this receptor: In partial responders in the 0.1-3.0 mg/kg groups, normalized peripheral clonal expansion was found to be among the lowest, especially among CD8+ T cells. The antigen specificity of the clonally expanded peripheral T cells was not determined. Low levels of normalized T-cell clonal expansion were also shown by some nonresponding patients. After ivuxolimab, more expanded clones were found on average in CD8+ T cells than in CD4+ T cells. At doses from 0.1 to 3.0 mg/kg, clonal expansion was seen in both CD4+ and CD8+ blood T cells between baseline and week 6.

The CDR3 spans 13 residues, from the cysteine through the phenylalanine. The only DNA kept is the CDR3, 39 bases in frame from the first base. Trimming removed 1 base from V and 4 bases from J, leaving 7 bases between the germline ends. CDR1 and CDR2, per the germline V gene, are SGHTA and FQGNSA. Patients with autoimmune disease history or receiving systemic immunosuppression were excluded from the trial. Peripheral blood for TCR sequencing was drawn from every dose cohort at baseline, at cycle 4 day 1 and at cycle 7 day 1. The samples were drawn from a first-in-human, open-label, multicenter phase I dose-escalation trial of ivuxolimab. Adults with locally advanced or metastatic head and neck squamous cell, hepatocellular, melanoma or renal cell carcinoma were enrolled in the trial. CD4+ and CD8+ T cells were sorted separately from peripheral blood before TCR sequencing. Genomic DNA was isolated from the sorted cells so that the TCRbeta CDR3 region could be sequenced. TCRbeta CDR3 regions were sequenced using the immunoSEQ Assay. In its TCRdb copy, this immuneACCESS table keeps in-frame sequences only and misses some clones. Where compared with another copy, unresolved V genes explain less than half of these, and the others have no known cause. This sample is represented by 55,000 to 90,000 clones; around nine tenths of them were singletons. The top ten constitute approximately 2.1% of the sample.

The receptor was derived from an adult with an advanced solid tumor such as melanoma, head and neck, liver or kidney cancer. The sample in question was CD4+ or CD8+ T cells sorted from blood, obtained in a trial of the OX40 agonist ivuxolimab. Recombination linked TRBV7-2 to TRBJ2-5; TRBD1 is a weak D gene call, 5 bases matching. The nucleotide sequence reads as follows: TGTGCCAGCAGCTTAGGCCAGGGAGAGACCCAGTACTTC. Translated, it gives CASSLGQGETQYF.